Judged by abundance, the clone carrying this T cell receptor (beta chain) is medium-sized. The target antigen is unknown. TCRdb re-analysed the 5' RACE reads in MiXCR, keeping a single row per CDR3 protein. The data hold about 17,000 distinct CDR3 sequences, with about 5% observed a single time. The record originates from a study of early T cells in non-severe SARS-CoV-2 infection. Study information: The study sequenced bulk RNA from unsorted whole blood, with chains unpaired.

Whole-study results and caveats: Missing private and CD4 specificities, VDJdb matching favored anti-spike CD8 responses.

Losses at the gene ends were 2 bases for V and 2 bases for J; bases not matched to a gene: 0. This CDR3 is built from 14 residues. Germline assignment: CDR1 MRHNA and CDR2 SNTAGT. The specimen comprised whole blood, sampled at baseline. The sequence was collected from an adult who was a healthcare worker with PCR-confirmed SARS-CoV-2 infection or an uninfected control (not recorded which). This chain links TRBV6-4 with TRBJ2-1; 7 nucleotides match TRBD2. CDR3 sequence: CASSDGGAYNEQFF. The DNA of the CDR3 is TGTGCCAGCAGTGACGGGGGGGCCTACAATGAGCAGTTCTTC.